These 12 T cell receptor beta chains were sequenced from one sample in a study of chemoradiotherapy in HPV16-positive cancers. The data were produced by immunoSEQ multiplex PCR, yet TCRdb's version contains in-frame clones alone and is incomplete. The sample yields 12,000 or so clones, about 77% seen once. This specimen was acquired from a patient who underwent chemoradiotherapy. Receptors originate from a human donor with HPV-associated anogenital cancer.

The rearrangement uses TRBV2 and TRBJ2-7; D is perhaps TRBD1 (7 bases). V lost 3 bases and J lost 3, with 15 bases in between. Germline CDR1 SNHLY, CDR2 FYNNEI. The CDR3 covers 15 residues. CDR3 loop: CASSDSGDRDYEQYF. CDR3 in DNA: TGTGCCAGCAGTGATTCGGGAGACAGGGACTACGAGCAGTACTTC.

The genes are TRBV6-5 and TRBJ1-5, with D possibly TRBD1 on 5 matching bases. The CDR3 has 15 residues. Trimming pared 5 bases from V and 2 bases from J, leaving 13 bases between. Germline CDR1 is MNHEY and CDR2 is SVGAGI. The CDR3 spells CASSPQGLGNQPQHF. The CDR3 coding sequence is TGTGCCAGCAGTCCCCAGGGTTTAGGCAATCAGCCCCAGCATTTT.

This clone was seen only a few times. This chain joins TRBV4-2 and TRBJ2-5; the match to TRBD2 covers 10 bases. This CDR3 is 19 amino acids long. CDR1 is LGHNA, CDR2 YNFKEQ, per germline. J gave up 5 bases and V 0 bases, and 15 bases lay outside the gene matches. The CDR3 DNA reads TGTGCCAGCAGCCAAGATCTCTATGGCCCAGCGGGGGGGCTTGAGACCCAGTACTTC. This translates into CASSQDLYGPAGGLETQYF.

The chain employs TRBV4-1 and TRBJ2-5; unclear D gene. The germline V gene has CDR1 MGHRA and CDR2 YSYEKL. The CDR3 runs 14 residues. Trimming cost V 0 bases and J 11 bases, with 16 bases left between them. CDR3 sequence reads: CASSQDARLRVQYF. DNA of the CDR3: TGCGCCAGCAGCCAAGATGCGCGATTACGAGTGCAGTACTTC.

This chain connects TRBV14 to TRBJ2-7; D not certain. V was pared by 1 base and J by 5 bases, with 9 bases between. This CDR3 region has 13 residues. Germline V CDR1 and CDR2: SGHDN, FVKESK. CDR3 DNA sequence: TGTGCCAGCAGCCAAGCCGGGCGCCACGAGCAGTACTTC. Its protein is CASSQAGRHEQYF.

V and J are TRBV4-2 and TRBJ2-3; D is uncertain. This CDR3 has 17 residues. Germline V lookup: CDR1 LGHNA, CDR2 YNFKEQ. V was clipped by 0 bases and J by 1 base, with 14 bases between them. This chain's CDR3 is CASSQDHGERRTDTQYF. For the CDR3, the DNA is TGTGCCAGCAGCCAAGATCACGGAGAGCGTCGCACAGATACGCAGTATTTT.

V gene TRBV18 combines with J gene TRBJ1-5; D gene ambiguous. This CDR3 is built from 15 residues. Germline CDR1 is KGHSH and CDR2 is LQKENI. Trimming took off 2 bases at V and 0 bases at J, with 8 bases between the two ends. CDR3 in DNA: TGTGCCAGCTCACCAGAAGGGAATAGCAATCAGCCCCAGCATTTT. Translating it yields CASSPEGNSNQPQHF.

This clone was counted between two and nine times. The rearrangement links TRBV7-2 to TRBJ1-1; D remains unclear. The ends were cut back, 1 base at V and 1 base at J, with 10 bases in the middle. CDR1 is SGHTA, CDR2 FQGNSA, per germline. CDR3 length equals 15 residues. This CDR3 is CASSLVLAGNTEAFF. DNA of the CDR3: TGTGCCAGCAGCTTAGTACTCGCGGGGAACACTGAAGCTTTCTTT.

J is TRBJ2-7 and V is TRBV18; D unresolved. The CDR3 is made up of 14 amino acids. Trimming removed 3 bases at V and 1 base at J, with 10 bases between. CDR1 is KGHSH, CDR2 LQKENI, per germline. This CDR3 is CASSPHPGSYEQYF. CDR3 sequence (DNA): TGTGCCAGCTCACCCCACCCCGGGTCCTACGAGCAGTACTTC.

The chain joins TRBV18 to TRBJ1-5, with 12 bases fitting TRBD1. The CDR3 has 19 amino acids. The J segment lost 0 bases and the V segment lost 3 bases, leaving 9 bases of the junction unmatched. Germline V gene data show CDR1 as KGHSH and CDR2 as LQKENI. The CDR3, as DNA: TGTGCCAGCTCACCCTATGGGACAGGGGGCTCCGGTAGCAATCAGCCCCAGCATTTT. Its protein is CASSPYGTGGSGSNQPQHF.

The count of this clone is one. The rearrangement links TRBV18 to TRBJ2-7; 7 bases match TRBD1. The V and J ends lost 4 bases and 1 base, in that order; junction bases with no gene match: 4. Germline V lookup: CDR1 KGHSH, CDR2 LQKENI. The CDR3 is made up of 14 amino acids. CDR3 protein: CASSRQGSSYEQYF. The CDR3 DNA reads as TGTGCCAGCTCACGACAGGGTTCGTCCTACGAGCAGTACTTC.

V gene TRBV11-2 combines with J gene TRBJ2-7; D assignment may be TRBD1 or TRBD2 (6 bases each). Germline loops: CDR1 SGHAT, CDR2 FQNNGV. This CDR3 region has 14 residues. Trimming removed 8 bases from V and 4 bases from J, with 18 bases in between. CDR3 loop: CASGLTWGAYEQYF. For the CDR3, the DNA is TGTGCCAGCGGGCTAACGTGGGGGGCTTACGAGCAGTACTTC.